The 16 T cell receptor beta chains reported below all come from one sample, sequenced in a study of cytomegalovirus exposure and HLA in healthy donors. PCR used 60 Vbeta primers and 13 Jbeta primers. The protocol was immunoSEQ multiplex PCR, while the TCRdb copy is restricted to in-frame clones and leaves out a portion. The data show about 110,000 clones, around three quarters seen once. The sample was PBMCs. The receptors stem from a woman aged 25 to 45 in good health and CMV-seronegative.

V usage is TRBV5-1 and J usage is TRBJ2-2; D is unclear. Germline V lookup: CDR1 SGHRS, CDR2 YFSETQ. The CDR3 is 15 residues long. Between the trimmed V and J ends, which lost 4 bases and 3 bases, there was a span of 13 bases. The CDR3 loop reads CASSDNTGYTGELFF. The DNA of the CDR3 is TGCGCCAGCAGCGATAACACCGGGTACACCGGGGAGCTGTTTTTT.

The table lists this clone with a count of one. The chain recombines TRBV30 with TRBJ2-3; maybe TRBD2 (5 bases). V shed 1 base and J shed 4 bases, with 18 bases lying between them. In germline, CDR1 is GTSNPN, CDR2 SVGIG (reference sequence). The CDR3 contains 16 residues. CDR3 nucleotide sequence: TGTGCCTGGAGTGAATCCCTCCCTCTAGCCCCAGATACGCAGTATTTT. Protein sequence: CAWSESLPLAPDTQYF.

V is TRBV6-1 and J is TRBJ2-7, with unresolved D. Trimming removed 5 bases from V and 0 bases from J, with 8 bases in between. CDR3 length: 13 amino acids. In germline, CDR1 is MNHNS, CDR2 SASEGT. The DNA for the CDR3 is TGTGCCAGCAGTAGTACAGTCTCCTACGAGCAGTACTTC. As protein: CASSSTVSYEQYF.

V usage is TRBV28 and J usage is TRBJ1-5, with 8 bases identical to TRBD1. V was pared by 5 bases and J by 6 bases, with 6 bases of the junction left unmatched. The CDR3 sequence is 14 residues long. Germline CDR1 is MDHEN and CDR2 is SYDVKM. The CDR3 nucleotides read TGTGCCAGCAGTGAACAGGGGGGAGGTCAGCCCCAGCATTTT. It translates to CASSEQGGGQPQHF.

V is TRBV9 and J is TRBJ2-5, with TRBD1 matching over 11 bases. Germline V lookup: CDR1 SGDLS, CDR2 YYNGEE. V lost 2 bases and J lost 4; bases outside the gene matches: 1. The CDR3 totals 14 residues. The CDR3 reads CASSVGQGAETQYF. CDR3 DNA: TGTGCCAGCAGCGTCGGACAGGGGGCAGAGACCCAGTACTTC.

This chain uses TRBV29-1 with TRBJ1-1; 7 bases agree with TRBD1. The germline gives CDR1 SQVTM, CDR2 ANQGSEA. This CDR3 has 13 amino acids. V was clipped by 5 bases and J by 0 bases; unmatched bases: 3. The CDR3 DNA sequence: TGCAGCGTTTATGGACAGGTGAACACTGAAGCTTTCTTT. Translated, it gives CSVYGQVNTEAFF.

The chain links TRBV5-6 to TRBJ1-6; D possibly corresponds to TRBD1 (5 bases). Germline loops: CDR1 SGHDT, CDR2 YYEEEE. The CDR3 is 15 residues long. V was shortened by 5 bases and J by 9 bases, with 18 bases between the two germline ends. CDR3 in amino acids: CASRSRTGVISPLHF. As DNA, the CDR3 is TGTGCCAGCAGATCACGAACAGGTGTAATTTCACCCCTCCACTTT.

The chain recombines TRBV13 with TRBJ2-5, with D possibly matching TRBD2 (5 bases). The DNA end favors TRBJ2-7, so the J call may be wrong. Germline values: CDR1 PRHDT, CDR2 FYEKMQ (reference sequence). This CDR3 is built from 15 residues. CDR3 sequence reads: CASSYLGVRDYEQYF. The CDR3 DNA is TGTGCCAGCAGCTACCTTGGGGTGAGGGACTACGAGCAGTACTTC.

CDR3 amino acids: CAWSVMGQETQYF. The CDR3 coding sequence is TGTGCCTGGAGTGTTATGGGGCAGGAGACCCAGTACTTC. The chain joins TRBV30 to TRBJ2-5, with TRBD1 as a possible D gene (5 bases). CDR3 length: 13 residues. The V end lost 0 bases, the J end lost 5 bases, and 10 bases lay between the germline ends. The germline V gene has CDR1 GTSNPN and CDR2 SVGIG (reference sequence).

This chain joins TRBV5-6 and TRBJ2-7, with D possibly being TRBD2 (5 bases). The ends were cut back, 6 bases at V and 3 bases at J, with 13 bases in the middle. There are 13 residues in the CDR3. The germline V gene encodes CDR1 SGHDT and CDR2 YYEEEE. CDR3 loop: CASKAEADYEQYF. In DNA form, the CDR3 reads TGTGCCAGCAAAGCGGAGGCAGACTACGAGCAGTACTTC.

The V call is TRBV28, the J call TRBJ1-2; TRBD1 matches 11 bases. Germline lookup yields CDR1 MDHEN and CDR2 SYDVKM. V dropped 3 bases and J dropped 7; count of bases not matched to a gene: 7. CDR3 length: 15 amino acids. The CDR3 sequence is CASSFGGTGGSGYTF. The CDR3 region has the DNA TGTGCCAGCAGTTTCGGCGGGACAGGGGGTTCTGGCTACACCTTC.

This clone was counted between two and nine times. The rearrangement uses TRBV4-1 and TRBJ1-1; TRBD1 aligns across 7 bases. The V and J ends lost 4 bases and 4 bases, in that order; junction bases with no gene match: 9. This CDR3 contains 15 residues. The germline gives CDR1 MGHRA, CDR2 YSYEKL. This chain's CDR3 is CASSPTFTGATEAFF. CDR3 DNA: TGCGCCAGCAGCCCAACCTTTACAGGGGCCACTGAAGCTTTCTTT.

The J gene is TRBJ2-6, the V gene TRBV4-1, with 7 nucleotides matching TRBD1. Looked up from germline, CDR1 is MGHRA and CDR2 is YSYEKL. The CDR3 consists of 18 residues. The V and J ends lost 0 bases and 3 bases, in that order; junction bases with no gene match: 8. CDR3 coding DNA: TGCGCCAGCAGCCAAGAAGAAGAGGGGGCTAGTGGGGCCAACGTCCTGACTTTC. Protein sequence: CASSQEEEGASGANVLTF.

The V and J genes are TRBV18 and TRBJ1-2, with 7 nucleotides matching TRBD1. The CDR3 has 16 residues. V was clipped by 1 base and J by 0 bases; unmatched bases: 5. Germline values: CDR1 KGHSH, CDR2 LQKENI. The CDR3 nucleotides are TGTGCCAGCTCACCACTTACAGGGGAAACTAACTATGGCTACACCTTC. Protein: CASSPLTGETNYGYTF.

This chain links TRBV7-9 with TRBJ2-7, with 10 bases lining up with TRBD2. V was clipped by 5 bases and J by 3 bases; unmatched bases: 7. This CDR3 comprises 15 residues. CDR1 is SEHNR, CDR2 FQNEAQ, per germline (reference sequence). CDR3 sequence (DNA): TGTGCCAGCAGCCCCCGGAGCGGGAGGGGCTACGAGCAGTACTTC. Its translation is CASSPRSGRGYEQYF. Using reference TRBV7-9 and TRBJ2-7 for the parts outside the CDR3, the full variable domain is DTGVSQNPRHKITKRGQNVTFRCDPISEHNRLYWYRQTLGQGPEFLTYFQNEAQLEKSRLLSDRFSAERPKGSFSTLEIQRTEQGDSAMYLCASSPRSGRGYEQYFGPGTRLTVT.

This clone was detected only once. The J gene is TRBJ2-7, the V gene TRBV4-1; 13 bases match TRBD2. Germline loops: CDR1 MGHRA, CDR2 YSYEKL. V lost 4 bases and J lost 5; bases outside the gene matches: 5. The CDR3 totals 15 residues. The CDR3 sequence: CASSPSLAGGHEQYF. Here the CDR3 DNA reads TGCGCCAGCAGCCCATCACTAGCGGGGGGGCACGAGCAGTACTTC.